This T cell receptor beta chain was sequenced in a study of blood T cell repertoires in COVID-19. TCRdb keeps only in-frame clones here, not all; method: immunoSEQ multiplex PCR. The sample has approximately 56,000 clones, roughly 91% seen once. The CDR3 covers 18 residues. V was pared by 5 bases and J by 2 bases, with 14 bases of the junction left unmatched. Germline values: CDR1 MNHEY, CDR2 SVGEGT. The TCR comes from a man aged 80 or over with active or convalescent COVID-19. This chain links TRBV6-2 or TRBV6-3 with TRBJ2-5; 10 positions agree with TRBD1. The sample comprised peripheral blood. The CDR3 loop is CASSLAPPGTGAQETQYF. Written as DNA, the CDR3 is TGTGCCAGCAGTCTAGCACCCCCCGGGACAGGGGCTCAAGAGACCCAGTACTTC.